The 3 T cell receptor beta chains below come from one sample, sequenced in a study of regulatory T cells in long-lasting Graves disease. CDR3 regions were amplified by Arm-PCR using iRepertoire HTBI primers to build TCR beta libraries. TCRdb fed the multiplex PCR reads into MiXCR, producing one record per CDR3 protein. The sample holds nearly 350,000 distinct CDR3 sequences; less than 20% are singletons and the top ten take just under 30%. Time point reported: persistent/refractory GD, antithyroid drugs over 5 years with positive TRAb. The TCR library was made from RNA that had been extracted from PBMCs in TRIzol. The sequences come from peripheral blood mononuclear cells (PBMCs), collected when the disease was refractory, from a patient treated with antithyroid drugs. The source of these receptors is a female donor with Graves disease.

V gene TRBV9 combines with J gene TRBJ2-2; 9 bases map to TRBD2. There are 16 residues in the CDR3. V shed 0 bases, J shed 0 bases, and the junction held 0 bases outside the gene matches. Germline loops: CDR1 SGDLS, CDR2 YYNGEE. The CDR3 bases are TGTGCCAGCAGCGTAGCTAGCGGGACGAACACCGGGGAGCTGTTTTTT. This encodes CASSVASGTNTGELFF.

This clonotype was counted between two and nine times. The chain is built from TRBV3-1 and TRBJ2-5; no reliable D call. Per germline, CDR1 LGHDT and CDR2 YNNKEL (reference sequence). Trimming shortened V by 1 base and J by 2 bases, and 8 bases separated the two germline ends. The CDR3 consists of 14 residues. The CDR3 loop is CASSQVPLQETQYF. Written as DNA, the CDR3 is TGTGCCAGCAGCCAAGTTCCCCTTCAAGAGACCCAGTACTTC.

The chain carries TRBV20-1 and TRBJ2-5; D is undetermined. The CDR3 length is 13 residues. Germline assignment: CDR1 DFQATT and CDR2 SNEGSKA (reference sequence). With 2 bases removed from V and 1 base from J, the gap between germline ends came to 8 bases. Written as DNA, the CDR3 is TGCAGTGCTAGAAGGGTCCCCCAAGAGACCCAGTACTTC. Its protein is CSARRVPQETQYF.